Below are 26 T cell receptor beta chains sequenced from a single sample in a study of blood T cell repertoires in COVID-19 (dated by TCRdb to 2020 to 2021). Library method: the immunoSEQ multiplex PCR assay. TCRdb took this table from immuneACCESS and kept in-frame rearrangements with V and J called. Such tables lack part of the clones; where checked against another copy, unresolved V genes explain under half of the gap, and the rest is unexplained. For this sample there are 70,000 or so clones; 90% appear just once. The top ten clones comprise approximately 4.9% of the sample. The source material was peripheral blood. These receptors all come from a woman between 18 and 29 years old with acute or convalescent COVID-19.

The chain is built from TRBV6-4 and TRBJ2-2; no firm D call. CDR1 is MRHNA, CDR2 SNTAGT, per germline. This CDR3 spans 13 amino acids. Trimming took off 11 bases at V and 1 base at J, with 11 bases between the two ends. CDR3 sequence reads: CACTPWNTGELFF. The CDR3 coding sequence is TGTGCCTGCACCCCCTGGAACACCGGGGAGCTGTTTTTT.

The V call is TRBV28, the J call TRBJ2-7; 10 bases match TRBD1. This CDR3 contains 15 residues. V shed 8 bases and J 3 bases; nucleotides not matched to a gene: 10. Germline assignment: CDR1 MDHEN and CDR2 SYDVKM. In DNA, the CDR3 is TGTGCCAGCGACAATCCTGGGACAGGGGACTACGAGCAGTACTTC. This sequence encodes CASDNPGTGDYEQYF.

The chain is built from TRBV4-1 and TRBJ1-4; D gene unclear. Trimming cost V 0 bases and J 7 bases, with 12 bases left between them. CDR3 length equals 15 residues. Germline CDR1 is MGHRA and CDR2 is YSYEKL. Here the CDR3 DNA reads TGCGCCAGCAGCCAAGATTGGTCTGCAGTTGAAAAACTGTTTTTT. Its translation: CASSQDWSAVEKLFF.

The chain uses TRBV19 and TRBJ1-1; 7 positions match TRBD1. The trim removed 3 bases at V and 6 bases at J, leaving 7 bases unmatched. The CDR3 is 14 amino acids. Germline assignment: CDR1 LNHDA and CDR2 SQIVND (reference sequence). CDR3 sequence (DNA): TGTGCCAGTAGTATTGGAGGGGGCGGACCTGAAGCTTTCTTT. It translates to CASSIGGGGPEAFF.

The V and J genes are TRBV28 and TRBJ2-4, with 7 bases identical to TRBD1. The J segment lost 2 bases and the V segment lost 1 base, leaving 11 bases of the junction unmatched. CDR3 size: 18 residues. Germline CDR1 MDHEN, CDR2 SYDVKM. CDR3 bases: TGTGCCAGCAGTTTATCTCTTCTGAGGGGGCTGACCAAAAACATTCAGTACTTC. Protein sequence: CASSLSLLRGLTKNIQYF.

Note on this clone: Relative to the germline gene, one junction end is altered; a read error may explain this. The rearrangement links TRBV19 to TRBJ1-4; possible D gene TRBD1, 6 bases. CDR3 length: 15 residues. Germline V gene data show CDR1 as LNHDA and CDR2 as SQIVND (reference sequence). The chain's CDR3 is CASSLKTGVFERLFF. The DNA of the CDR3 is TGTGCCAGTAGTCTAAAGACAGGCGTATTTGAAAGACTGTTTTTT.

The chain is built from TRBV3-1 (or the pseudogene TRBV3-2) and TRBJ2-1; 11 bases are shared with TRBD2. Losses at the gene ends were 0 bases for V and 9 bases for J; bases not matched to a gene: 7. CDR1 is LGHDT and CDR2 is YNNKEL in the germline V gene (reference sequence). The CDR3 loop spans 16 amino acids. CDR3 in DNA: TGTGCCAGCAGCCAAGAGTCTAGCGGGAGGTGGGGTGAGCAGTTCTTC. It codes for CASSQESSGRWGEQFF.

The chain recombines TRBV7-9 with TRBJ1-1; D possibly corresponds to TRBD1 (6 bases). Between the trimmed V and J ends, which lost 2 bases and 2 bases, there was a span of 12 bases. CDR1 is SEHNR, CDR2 FQNEAQ, per germline (reference sequence). The CDR3 sequence is 15 residues long. The CDR3 spells CASSLLGQINTEAFF. The CDR3 DNA follows: TGTGCCAGCAGCTTACTCGGACAGATAAACACTGAAGCTTTCTTT.

CDR3 sequence: CASSLGTGLTSEAFF. Written as DNA, the CDR3 is TGCGCCAGCAGCTTGGGTACAGGGTTGACGTCTGAAGCTTTCTTT. The chain is built from TRBV5-1 and TRBJ1-1, with a possible D match to TRBD1 (6 bases). V lost 0 bases, J lost 6 bases, and 15 bases lay in between. The length of the CDR3 is 15 residues. The germline CDR1 and CDR2 sequences are SGHRS and YFSETQ.

This rearrangement joins TRBV9 to TRBJ1-2; 10 bases are shared with TRBD1. CDR1 is SGDLS and CDR2 is YYNGEE in the germline V gene. The CDR3 extends over 17 amino acids. The J segment lost 7 bases and the V segment lost 2 bases, leaving 14 bases of the junction unmatched. Written as DNA, the CDR3 is TGTGCCAGCAGCGTTGGGACAGGGGATGGGTATCAGGGTGGCTACACCTTC. This gives the protein CASSVGTGDGYQGGYTF.

This rearrangement joins TRBV30 to TRBJ2-3; 13 bases align to TRBD2. Germline CDR1 and CDR2: GTSNPN and SVGIG (reference sequence). The CDR3 has 14 residues. V dropped 4 bases and J dropped 7; count of bases not matched to a gene: 5. CDR3 sequence (DNA): TGTGCCTGGACGAGGACTAGCGGGAGTTATACGCAGTATTTT. Its translation is CAWTRTSGSYTQYF.

V and J are TRBV10-3 and TRBJ1-1, with a tentative D call TRBD1 (6 bases). Germline values: CDR1 ENHRY, CDR2 SYGVKD. Trimming left V 6 bases short and J 2 bases short, with 13 bases between. CDR3 length: 14 residues. CDR3 DNA: TGTGCCATCAGGGGGGCAGCCGATAACACTGAAGCTTTCTTT. It codes for CAIRGAADNTEAFF.

The chain uses TRBV5-8 and TRBJ2-4; D remains unclear. Germline V gene sequence: CDR1 SGHTS, CDR2 YDEGEE. The CDR3 has 15 amino acids. V gave up 0 bases and J gave up 0 bases, with 7 bases separating them. The CDR3 coding sequence is TGTGCCAGCAGCTTGGGCGGAATAGCCAAAAACATTCAGTACTTC. It is translated as CASSLGGIAKNIQYF.

The chain links TRBV6-2 or TRBV6-3 to TRBJ2-1; weak D call: TRBD2 (6 bases). Germline V gene lookup returns CDR1 MNHEY and CDR2 SVGEGT. The CDR3 runs 18 residues. V dropped 2 bases and J dropped 1 base, with 18 bases sitting between them. CDR3 loop: CASSYPRRGGVSYNEQFF. The CDR3 DNA reads as TGTGCCAGCAGTTACCCTCGGCGGGGAGGCGTGTCCTACAATGAGCAGTTCTTC.

CDR3 DNA: TGTGCCAGCAGCCAAGGATATAGCTCTGGAAACACCATATATTTT. Protein: CASSQGYSSGNTIYF. The rearrangement joins TRBV3-1 (or the pseudogene TRBV3-2) to TRBJ1-3; D unresolved. CDR3 length: 15 amino acids. CDR1 is LGHDT and CDR2 is YNNKEL in the germline V gene (reference sequence). V shed 1 base and J shed 0 bases, with 7 bases lying between them.

The chain is built from TRBV30 and TRBJ1-3; D remains unclear. This CDR3 has 13 residues. CDR1 and CDR2 from the germline V gene are GTSNPN and SVGIG (reference sequence). Trimming removed 4 bases from V and 4 bases from J, with 11 bases in between. Here the CDR3 reads CAWNEVSGNTIYF. The CDR3 DNA follows: TGTGCCTGGAATGAGGTTTCGGGAAACACCATATATTTT. The entire variable domain, with the rest obtained from reference TRBV30 and TRBJ1-3, is as follows: SQTIHQWPATLVQPVGSPLSLECTVEGTSNPNLYWYRQAAGRGLQLLFYSVGIGQISSEVPQNLSASRPQDRQFILSSKKLLLSDSGFYLCAWNEVSGNTIYFGEGSWLTVV.

The count of this clone is one. The chain employs TRBV4-1 and TRBJ2-3, with a possible D match to TRBD2 (5 bases). Per germline, CDR1 MGHRA and CDR2 YSYEKL. This CDR3 has 15 residues. Trimming took off 1 base at V and 8 bases at J, with 16 bases between the two ends. In DNA, the CDR3 is TGCGCCAGCAGCCAAGGGCGCACAGTCGGAGGTACGCAGTATTTT. Translated: CASSQGRTVGGTQYF.

The chain uses TRBV6-5 and TRBJ1-2, with TRBD1 matching over 8 bases. Germline CDR1 and CDR2: MNHEY and SVGAGI. The trim removed 0 bases at V and 8 bases at J, leaving 5 bases unmatched. This CDR3 contains 14 residues. The CDR3 loop reads CASSYSMQGAGYTF. CDR3 nucleotide sequence: TGTGCCAGCAGTTACTCGATGCAGGGGGCGGGCTACACCTTC.

The gene calls are TRBV6-2 or TRBV6-3 and TRBJ2-7; 9 bases are shared with TRBD2. V lost 6 bases to trimming and J lost 4 bases; unmatched junction nucleotides: 25. CDR1 and CDR2 from the germline V gene are MNHEY and SVGEGT. CDR3 size: 20 residues. CDR3 in amino acids: CASSGPRYYESGTSQYEQYF. The CDR3 DNA follows: TGTGCCAGCAGCGGACCCCGTTATTACGAATCCGGGACTAGCCAATACGAGCAGTACTTC.

The genes are TRBV9 and TRBJ1-4; 7 nucleotides line up with TRBD1. Trimming cost V 4 bases and J 4 bases; bases outside gene matches: 7. The CDR3 sequence is 15 residues long. From germline, CDR1 is SGDLS and CDR2 YYNGEE. In nucleotides, the CDR3 is TGTGCCAGCAGCCCAGGGGGGTTCCGTAATGAAAAACTGTTTTTT. Translating gives CASSPGGFRNEKLFF. The full variable domain, with the rest looked up from reference TRBV9 and TRBJ1-4, is DSGVTQTPKHLITATGQRVTLRCSPRSGDLSVYWYQQSLDQGLQFLIQYYNGEERAKGNILERFSAQQFPDLHSELNLSSLELGDSALYFCASSPGGFRNEKLFFGSGTQLSVL.

V and J are TRBV6-5 and TRBJ2-7; no reliable D call. V was shortened by 8 bases and J by 5 bases, with 16 bases between the two germline ends. The length of the CDR3 is 13 residues. The germline V gene has CDR1 MNHEY and CDR2 SVGAGI. As DNA, the CDR3 is TGTGCCAGCCTCGATAGACTTGGAAACGAGCAGTACTTC. It encodes CASLDRLGNEQYF.

This clone was found once. The J gene is TRBJ2-2, the V gene TRBV11-2; TRBD1 is a possible D gene (7 bases). Trimming took 0 bases from V and 3 from J, leaving 14 bases between them. Germline V gene sequence: CDR1 SGHAT, CDR2 FQNNGV. CDR3 length: 17 amino acids. The CDR3 DNA is TGTGCCAGCAGCTTAGAATGGGGGGACAGCTACACCGGGGAGCTGTTTTTT. This encodes CASSLEWGDSYTGELFF.

The J gene is TRBJ2-7, the V gene TRBV5-1; 10 bases align to TRBD2. This CDR3 comprises 17 residues. V trimming: 1 base; J trimming: 0 bases; junction bases outside the gene matches: 7. The germline V gene has CDR1 SGHRS and CDR2 YFSETQ. The CDR3 sequence: CASSLRSSGSSSYEQYF. In DNA form, the CDR3 reads TGCGCCAGCAGCTTGAGGTCTAGCGGGAGCAGCTCCTACGAGCAGTACTTC.

This clone is medium-sized (0.01 to 0.1%) within its sample. CDR3 protein: CASSLGQGGYTF. In DNA form, the CDR3 reads TGTGCCAGCAGCTTGGGACAGGGTGGCTACACCTTC. This sequence joins TRBV5-4 and TRBJ1-2; 7 bases agree with TRBD1. CDR3 length: 12 residues. The germline V gene encodes CDR1 SGHNT and CDR2 YYREEE (reference sequence). V lost 0 bases and J lost 7; bases outside the gene matches: 0.

The chain is built from TRBV5-1 and TRBJ1-2; 8 bases align to TRBD1. The V segment lost 4 bases and the J segment 0 bases; nucleotides outside the gene matches: 2. Germline V lookup: CDR1 SGHRS, CDR2 YFSETQ. The CDR3 sequence is 14 residues long. CDR3 in amino acids: CASSVDRANYGYTF. The CDR3 coding sequence is TGCGCCAGCAGCGTGGACAGGGCTAACTATGGCTACACCTTC.

The chain is built from TRBV27 and TRBJ1-1, with D possibly TRBD1 on 5 matching bases. The V end was cut by 3 bases, the J end by 11 bases, with 13 bases between. This CDR3 is 12 amino acids long. Germline CDR1 MNHEY, CDR2 SMNVEV (reference sequence). The CDR3 coding sequence is TGTGCCAGCAGTTTTAAGGGTGGGGCTGCTTTCTTT. As protein: CASSFKGGAAFF.